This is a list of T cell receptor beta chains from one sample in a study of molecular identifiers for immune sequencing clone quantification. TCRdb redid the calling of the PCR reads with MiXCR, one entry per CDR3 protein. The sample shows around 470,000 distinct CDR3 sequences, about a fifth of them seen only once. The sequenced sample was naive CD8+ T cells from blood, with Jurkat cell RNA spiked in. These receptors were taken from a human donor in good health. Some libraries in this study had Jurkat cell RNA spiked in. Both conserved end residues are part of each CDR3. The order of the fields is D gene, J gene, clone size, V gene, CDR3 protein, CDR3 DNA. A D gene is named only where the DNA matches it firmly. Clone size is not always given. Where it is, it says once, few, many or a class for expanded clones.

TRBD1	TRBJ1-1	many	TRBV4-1	CASSPGTGGAPEAFF	TGCGCCAGCAGCCCCGGGACAGGGGGTGCCCCTGAAGCTTTCTTT
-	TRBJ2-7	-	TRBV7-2	CASSLEWAEQYF	TGTGCCAGCAGCTTAGAATGGGCCGAGCAGTACTTC
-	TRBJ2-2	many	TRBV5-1	CASSLLNTGELFF	TGCGCCAGCAGCTTATTGAACACCGGGGAGCTGTTTTTT
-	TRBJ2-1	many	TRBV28	CASSFGFSYNEQFF	TGTGCCAGCAGTTTTGGGTTCAGTTACAATGAGCAGTTCTTC
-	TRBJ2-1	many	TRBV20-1	CSASGDDGSYNEQFF	TGCAGTGCTAGCGGGGACGACGGCTCCTACAATGAGCAGTTCTTC
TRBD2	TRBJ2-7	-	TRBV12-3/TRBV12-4	CASSFLGLAGDNEQYF	TGTGCCAGCAGTTTTTTGGGACTAGCGGGAGACAACGAGCAGTACTTC
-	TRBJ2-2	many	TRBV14	CASSFRDVYTGELFF	TGTGCCAGCAGCTTCCGGGACGTATACACCGGGGAGCTGTTTTTT
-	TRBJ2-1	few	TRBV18	CASSRGSGNEQFF	TGTGCCAGCTCACGGGGGTCAGGAAATGAGCAGTTCTTC
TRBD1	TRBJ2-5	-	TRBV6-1	CASSADRGEGETQYF	TGTGCCAGCAGTGCCGACAGGGGTGAGGGAGAGACCCAGTACTTC
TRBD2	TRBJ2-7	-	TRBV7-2	CASSLLAGETYEQYF	TGTGCCAGCAGCTTACTCGCGGGAGAAACCTACGAGCAGTACTTC
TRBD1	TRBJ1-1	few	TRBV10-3	CAISEIQGSTEAFF	TGTGCCATCAGTGAAATACAGGGGTCCACTGAAGCTTTCTTT
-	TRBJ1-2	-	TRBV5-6	CASSPPGVLLYGYTF	TGTGCCAGCAGCCCCCCGGGCGTCTTACTCTATGGCTACACCTTC
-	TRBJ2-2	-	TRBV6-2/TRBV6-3	CASLEENTGELFF	TGTGCCAGCTTGGAAGAAAACACCGGGGAGCTGTTTTTT
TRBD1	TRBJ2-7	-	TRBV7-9	CASSPTGQGVYEQYF	TGTGCCAGCAGCCCAACCGGACAGGGGGTCTACGAGCAGTACTTC
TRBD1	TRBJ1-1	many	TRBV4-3	CASSPLGQKAFF	TGCGCCAGCAGCCCCCTGGGACAGAAAGCTTTCTTT
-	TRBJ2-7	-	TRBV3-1	CASSKHVGYEQYF	TGTGCCAGCAGCAAACATGTCGGCTACGAGCAGTACTTC
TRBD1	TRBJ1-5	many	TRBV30	CAWSATGGQPQHF	TGTGCCTGGAGTGCCACAGGGGGGCAGCCCCAGCATTTT
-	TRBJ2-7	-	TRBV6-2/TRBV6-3	CASSHDYEQYF	TGTGCCAGCAGCCACGACTACGAGCAGTACTTC
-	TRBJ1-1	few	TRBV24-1	CATRGGVNTEAFF	TGTGCCACCAGAGGGGGGGTGAACACTGAAGCTTTCTTT
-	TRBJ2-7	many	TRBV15	CATSRGGEYSYEQYF	TGTGCCACCAGCAGAGGAGGAGAATACTCCTACGAGCAGTACTTC
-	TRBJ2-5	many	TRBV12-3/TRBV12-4	CASSLPGQETQYF	TGTGCCAGCAGTCTGCCCGGTCAAGAGACCCAGTACTTC
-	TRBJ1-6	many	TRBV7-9	CASSLVGHNSPLHF	TGTGCCAGCAGCTTAGTCGGACATAATTCACCCCTCCACTTT
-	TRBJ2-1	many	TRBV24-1	CATGTANEQFF	TGTGCCACCGGGACGGCAAATGAGCAGTTCTTC
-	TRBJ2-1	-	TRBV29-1	CSAELAGGGGEQFF	TGCAGCGCTGAGTTGGCAGGGGGCGGGGGTGAGCAGTTCTTC
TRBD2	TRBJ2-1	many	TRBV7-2	CASSLWGLAGDNEQFF	TGTGCCAGCAGCTTATGGGGACTAGCGGGAGACAATGAGCAGTTCTTC
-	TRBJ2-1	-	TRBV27	CASSLGTRDINEQFF	TGTGCCAGCAGTTTAGGGACAAGGGATATCAATGAGCAGTTCTTC
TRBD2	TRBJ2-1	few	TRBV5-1	CASSPRGAGYNEQFF	TGCGCCAGCAGCCCGCGGGGGGCGGGCTACAATGAGCAGTTCTTC
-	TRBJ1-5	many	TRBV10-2	CATALGENQPQHF	TGCGCCACGGCTCTCGGGGAAAACCAGCCCCAGCATTTT
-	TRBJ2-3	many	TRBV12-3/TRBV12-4	CASSSYRTSSTDTQYF	TGTGCCAGCAGTTCCTACCGAACCTCTAGCACAGATACGCAGTATTTT
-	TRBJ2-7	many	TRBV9	CASSEAPGSYEQYF	TGTGCCAGCAGCGAGGCCCCGGGCTCCTACGAGCAGTACTTC
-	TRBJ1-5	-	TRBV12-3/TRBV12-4	CASSLGREPQHF	TGTGCCAGCAGCCTGGGTAGGGAGCCCCAGCATTTT
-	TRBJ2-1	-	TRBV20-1	CSAHPRGDSPYNEQFF	TGCAGTGCTCATCCGAGGGGAGATTCCCCATACAATGAGCAGTTCTTC
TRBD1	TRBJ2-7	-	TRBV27	CASSTATGSYYYEQYF	TGTGCCAGCAGTACCGCGACAGGGAGTTATTACTACGAGCAGTACTTC
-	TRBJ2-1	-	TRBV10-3	CAISTGSSYNEQFF	TGTGCCATCAGTACAGGGAGCTCCTACAATGAGCAGTTCTTC
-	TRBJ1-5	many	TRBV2	CASSPSTGRWTQPQHF	TGTGCCAGCAGCCCCAGCACGGGCAGATGGACTCAGCCCCAGCATTTT